Given below is one T cell receptor (beta chain) in context. The source of the sample is a study of blood T cell repertoires in COVID-19. Study in general: Sample material is recorded as cDNA or gDNA derived from T cells, B-cell-depleted T cells, or PBMCs.

In the source study's methods: Estimation of nucleated cell counts relied on the amplification of reference gene primers. Produced via immunoSEQ multiplex PCR; TCRdb's table is partial and in-frame only. The V and J calls and clone size were taken over from that table, and D and trimming were inferred from the DNA. Found here are tens of thousands of clones, roughly 89% of them singletons; the top ten hold roughly 3.1%. Trimming removed 6 bases at V and 0 bases at J, with 13 bases between. The germline V gene encodes CDR1 SNHLY and CDR2 FYNNEI. This CDR3 has 15 residues. This chain uses TRBV2 with TRBJ2-3; D is possibly TRBD2 (5 bases). Sequencing input: peripheral blood. This TCR was sampled from a man between 50 and 59 years old with active COVID-19. The CDR3 is CASRGSGASTDTQYF. CDR3 nucleotides: TGTGCCAGCAGGGGGAGCGGAGCTAGCACAGATACGCAGTATTTT.